This T cell receptor (beta chain) was obtained from a study of cytomegalovirus exposure and HLA in healthy donors. About the study: Counted in an early data release were tens of millions of unique TCRs from HLA-typed donors.

In the PCR, 60 Vbeta and 13 Jbeta primers were used. Repertoires were generated with immunoSEQ multiplex PCR, while TCRdb's copy carries only in-frame clones and drops some. The table counts approximately 150,000 clones; about 2.2% lies in the top ten. A remark on this clone: Its target is not known.

Trimming pared 3 bases from V and 2 bases from J, leaving 11 bases between. Germline CDR1 and CDR2: MDHEN and SYDVKM. The CDR3 runs to 15 residues. Study-level points and caveats: A later analysis reportedly found fewer N-insertions in an Asian-associated ancestry cluster than the approximately 660-donor mean. Later, an analysis found that common viral pathogens appeared to be linked with several of the most significant clusters.

The sequencing sample was made of PBMCs. The clonotype originates from a woman aged 18-30 years in good health and CMV-seronegative. V is TRBV28 and J is TRBJ2-1; weak D call: TRBD2 (6 bases). CDR3 DNA: TGTGCCAGCAGTTTGGGCGGGATGGCCTACAATGAGCAGTTCTTC. Amino acids: CASSLGGMAYNEQFF. Based on the CDR3 plus reference TRBV28 and TRBJ2-1, the full variable domain is DVKVTQSSRYLVKRTGEKVFLECVQDMDHENMFWYRQDPGLGLRLIYFSYDVKMKEKGDIPEGYSVSREKKERFSLILESASTNQTSMYLCASSLGGMAYNEQFFGPGTRLTVL.